The clone carrying this TCR beta chain was picked up one time. Antigen unknown. These data are taken from a study of T cell responses to AZD1222 COVID-19 vaccine. Study findings and constraints: Dominant at 160-218 and 743-854, vaccine-associated CD4 TCRs also spanned spike. Reports say nearly half of spike-specific TCRs go after unmutated variant regions.

V shed 0 bases and J 5 bases; nucleotides not matched to a gene: 12. The CDR3 is 17 amino acids. CDR1 and CDR2 from the germline V gene are SQVTM and ANQGSEA. The repertoire was sequenced with immunoSEQ multiplex PCR; TCRdb's copy has only in-frame clones and lacks some. The table records about 96,000 clones, roughly 90% of them present only once. V and J are TRBV29-1 and TRBJ2-5; 10 bases map to TRBD1. The sequenced sample was peripheral blood, obtained on day 0 of AZD1222 vaccination. The origin of this receptor is an adult in good health. CDR3 sequence reads: CSVEDVTGTGELETQYF. For the CDR3, the DNA is TGCAGCGTTGAAGATGTCACCGGGACAGGGGAGTTGGAGACCCAGTACTTC. The variable domain in full, completed from reference TRBV29-1 and TRBJ2-5, reads SAVISQKPSRDICQRGTSLTIQCQVDSQVTMMFWYRQQPGQSLTLIATANQGSEATYESGFVIDKFPISRPNLTFSTLTVSNMSPEDSSIYLCSVEDVTGTGELETQYFGPGTRLLVL.